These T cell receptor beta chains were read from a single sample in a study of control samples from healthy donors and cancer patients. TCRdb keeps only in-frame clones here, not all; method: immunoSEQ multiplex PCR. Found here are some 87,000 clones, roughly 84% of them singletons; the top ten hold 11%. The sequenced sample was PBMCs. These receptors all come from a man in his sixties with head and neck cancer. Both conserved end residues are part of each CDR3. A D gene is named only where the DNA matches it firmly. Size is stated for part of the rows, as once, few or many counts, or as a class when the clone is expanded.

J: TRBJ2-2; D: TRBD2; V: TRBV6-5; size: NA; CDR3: CASNPGGANTGELFF; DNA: TGTGCCAGCAACCCCGGGGGGGCCAACACCGGGGAGCTGTTTTTT
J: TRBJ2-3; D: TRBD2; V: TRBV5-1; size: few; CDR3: CASTGLAGDGGTQYF; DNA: TGCGCCAGCACGGGACTAGCGGGAGACGGGGGTACGCAGTATTTT
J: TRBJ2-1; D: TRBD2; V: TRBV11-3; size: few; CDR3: CASSLTGGVYNEQFF; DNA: TGTGCCAGCAGCTTAACGGGAGGGGTCTACAATGAGCAGTTCTTC
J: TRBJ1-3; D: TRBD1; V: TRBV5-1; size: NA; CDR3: CASSWTGGSRNTIYF; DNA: TGCGCCAGCAGCTGGACAGGGGGCTCAAGAAACACCATATATTTT
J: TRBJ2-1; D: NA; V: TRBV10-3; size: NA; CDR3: CAISESWDLANEQFF; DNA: TGTGCCATCAGTGAGTCCTGGGACTTAGCGAATGAGCAGTTCTTC
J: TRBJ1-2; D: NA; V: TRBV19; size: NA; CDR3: CASSYSYRDGYTF; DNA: TGTGCCAGTTCGTACTCTTACAGGGATGGCTACACCTTC
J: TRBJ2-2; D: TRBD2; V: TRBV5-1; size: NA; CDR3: CASSYLAGMGTGELFF; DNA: TGCGCCAGCAGCTACTTAGCGGGAATGGGCACCGGGGAGCTGTTTTTT
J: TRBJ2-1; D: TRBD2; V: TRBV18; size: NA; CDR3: CASSPRTSGFNEQFF; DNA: TGTGCCAGCTCACCACGGACTAGCGGTTTCAATGAGCAGTTCTTC
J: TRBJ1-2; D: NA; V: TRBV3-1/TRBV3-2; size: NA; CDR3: CASSQVSARGYTF; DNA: TGTGCCAGCAGCCAAGTATCAGCAAGGGGCTACACCTTC
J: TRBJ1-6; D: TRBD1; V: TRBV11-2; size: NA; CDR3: CASSSTGWNTSPLHF; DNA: TGTGCCAGCAGCTCGACAGGGTGGAATACTTCACCCCTCCACTTT
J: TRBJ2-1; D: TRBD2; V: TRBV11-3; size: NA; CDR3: CASSLDGGGSSGDNEQFF; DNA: TGTGCCAGCAGCTTAGATGGTGGAGGGTCCAGCGGGGACAATGAGCAGTTCTTC
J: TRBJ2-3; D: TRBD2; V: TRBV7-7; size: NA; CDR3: CASSLGEGLASVSTDTQYF; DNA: TGTGCTAGCAGCTTAGGTGAGGGACTAGCCTCGGTTAGCACAGATACGCAGTATTTT
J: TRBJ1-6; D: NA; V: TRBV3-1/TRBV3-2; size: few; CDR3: CASSQPPENSPLHF; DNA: TGTGCCAGCAGCCAACCGCCGGAAAATTCACCCCTCCACTTT
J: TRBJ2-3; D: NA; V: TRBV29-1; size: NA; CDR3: CSGGQKTGLAVAQYF; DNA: TGCAGCGGTGGCCAGAAGACAGGGCTAGCGGTAGCGCAGTATTTT
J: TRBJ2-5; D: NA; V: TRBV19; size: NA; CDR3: CASSTSPSSGGGETQYF; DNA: TGTGCCAGTAGTACCTCCCCCTCTAGCGGAGGGGGAGAGACCCAGTACTTC
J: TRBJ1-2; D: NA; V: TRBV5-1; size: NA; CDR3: CASSFGWADGYTF; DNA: TGCGCCAGCAGCTTTGGGTGGGCAGATGGCTACACCTTC
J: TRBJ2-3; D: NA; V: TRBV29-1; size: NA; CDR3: CSVGPDTQYF; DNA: TGCAGCGTAGGACCCGATACGCAGTATTTT
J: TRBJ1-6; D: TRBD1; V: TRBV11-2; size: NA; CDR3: CASSLGQGAYSSPLHF; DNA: TGTGCCAGCAGCTTAGGGCAGGGGGCATATAGTTCACCCCTCCACTTT
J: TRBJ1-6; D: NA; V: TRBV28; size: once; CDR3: CASSFRARSYNSPLHF; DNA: TGTGCCAGCAGTTTCAGGGCCCGTTCCTATAATTCACCCCTCCACTTT
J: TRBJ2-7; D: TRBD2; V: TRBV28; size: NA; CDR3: CASSFSGGVYEQYF; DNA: TGTGCCAGCAGTTTCTCGGGAGGCGTCTACGAGCAGTACTTC
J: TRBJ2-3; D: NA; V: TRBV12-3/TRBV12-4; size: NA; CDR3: CASREVDTQYF; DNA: TGTGCCAGCAGGGAGGTAGATACGCAGTATTTT
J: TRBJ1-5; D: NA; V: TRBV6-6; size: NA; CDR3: CVSSYDRPNVSPQHF; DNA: TGTGTCAGCAGTTATGACCGTCCCAATGTATCGCCCCAGCATTTT
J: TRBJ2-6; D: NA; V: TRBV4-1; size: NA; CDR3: CASSQQRGNSGANVLTF; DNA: TGCGCCAGCAGCCAGCAGAGGGGGAACTCTGGGGCCAACGTCCTGACTTTC
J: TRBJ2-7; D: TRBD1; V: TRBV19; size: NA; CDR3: CATAGQGAYEQYF; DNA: TGTGCCACCGCGGGACAGGGGGCCTACGAGCAGTACTTC
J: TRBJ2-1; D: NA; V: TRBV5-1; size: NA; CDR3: CASSLISIPSYNEQFF; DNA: TGCGCCAGCAGCTTGATTAGTATACCCTCCTACAATGAGCAGTTCTTC
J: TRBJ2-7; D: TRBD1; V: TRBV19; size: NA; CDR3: CASGTGNGEQYF; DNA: TGTGCCAGCGGGACAGGGAATGGAGAGCAGTACTTC
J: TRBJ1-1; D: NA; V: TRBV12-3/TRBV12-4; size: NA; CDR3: CASSLQLNTEAFF; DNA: TGTGCCAGCAGTTTACAACTGAACACTGAAGCTTTCTTT
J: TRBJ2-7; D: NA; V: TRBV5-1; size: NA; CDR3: CASRPGQSLTYEQYF; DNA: TGCGCCAGCAGACCCGGACAGAGCCTGACCTACGAGCAGTACTTC
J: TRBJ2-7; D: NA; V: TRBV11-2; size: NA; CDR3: CASSHLIGAPRDYEQYF; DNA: TGTGCCAGCAGCCACCTCATCGGGGCCCCGAGGGACTACGAGCAGTACTTC
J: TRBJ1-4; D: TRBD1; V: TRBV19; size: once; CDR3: CASSIGPGQGTTNEKLFF; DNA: TGTGCCAGTAGTATTGGACCGGGACAGGGAACAACTAATGAAAAACTGTTTTTT
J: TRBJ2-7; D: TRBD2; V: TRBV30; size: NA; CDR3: CAWSAYSGSIHEQYF; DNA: TGTGCCTGGAGTGCTTATAGCGGGAGCATCCACGAGCAGTACTTC
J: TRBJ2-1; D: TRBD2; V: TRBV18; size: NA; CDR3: CASSPGLAGGPYEQFF; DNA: TGTGCCAGCTCACCAGGACTAGCGGGAGGGCCGTATGAGCAGTTCTTC
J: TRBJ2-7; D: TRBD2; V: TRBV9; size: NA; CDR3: CASSPRVSGSGEQYF; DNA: TGTGCCAGCAGCCCCAGAGTTAGCGGGAGCGGCGAGCAGTACTTC
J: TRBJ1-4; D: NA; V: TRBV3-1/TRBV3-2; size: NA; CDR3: CASSPKSRVREKLFF; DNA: TGTGCCAGCAGCCCAAAGAGCAGGGTTCGTGAAAAACTGTTTTTT
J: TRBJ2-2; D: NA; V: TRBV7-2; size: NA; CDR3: CASSLGWGPNTGELFF; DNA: TGTGCCAGCAGCTTAGGGTGGGGCCCTAACACCGGGGAGCTGTTTTTT
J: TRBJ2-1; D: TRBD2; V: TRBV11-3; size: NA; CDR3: CASSPRSSGGTYNEQFF; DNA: TGTGCCAGCAGCCCCCGTAGCAGCGGGGGAACCTACAATGAGCAGTTCTTC
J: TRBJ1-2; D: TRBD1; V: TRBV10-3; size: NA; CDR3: CAISHNTGTGGGSTF; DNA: TGTGCCATCAGTCATAATACCGGGACAGGGGGCGGGAGCACCTTC
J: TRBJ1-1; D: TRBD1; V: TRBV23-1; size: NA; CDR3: CASSPLQGVCVNTEAFF; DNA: TGCGCCAGCAGTCCCCTCCAGGGGGTTTGTGTGAACACTGAAGCTTTCTTT
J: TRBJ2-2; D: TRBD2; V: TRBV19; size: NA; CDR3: CASSNPDSGMVTGELFF; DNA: TGTGCCAGTAGCAACCCAGATAGCGGGATGGTTACCGGGGAGCTGTTTTTT
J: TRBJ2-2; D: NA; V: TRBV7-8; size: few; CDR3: CASNPTGYGELFF; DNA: TGTGCCAGCAACCCAACAGGGTACGGGGAGCTGTTTTTT
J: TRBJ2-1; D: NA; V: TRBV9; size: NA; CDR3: CASRNEGDEQFF; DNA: TGTGCCAGCCGAAACGAGGGGGATGAGCAGTTCTTC
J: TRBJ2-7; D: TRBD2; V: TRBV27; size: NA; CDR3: CASTLTSGRTYEQYF; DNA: TGTGCCAGCACACTAACTAGCGGGAGGACCTACGAGCAGTACTTC
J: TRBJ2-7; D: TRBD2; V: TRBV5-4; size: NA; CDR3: CASSQAGGGQQYF; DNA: TGTGCCAGCAGCCAGGCGGGAGGTGGTCAGCAGTACTTC
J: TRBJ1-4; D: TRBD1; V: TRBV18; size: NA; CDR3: CASSRDRENEKLFF; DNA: TGTGCCAGCTCCCGAGACAGGGAGAATGAAAAACTGTTTTTT
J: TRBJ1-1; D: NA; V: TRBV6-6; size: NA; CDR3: CASSPPERRKNTEAFF; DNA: TGTGCCAGCAGTCCCCCGGAGCGACGGAAGAACACTGAAGCTTTCTTT
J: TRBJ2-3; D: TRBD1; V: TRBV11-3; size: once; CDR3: CASSNGGGQGADTQYF; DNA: TGTGCCAGCAGCAACGGTGGGGGACAGGGCGCAGATACGCAGTATTTT
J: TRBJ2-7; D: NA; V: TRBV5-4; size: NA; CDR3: CASSLLGTSTGYEQYF; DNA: TGTGCCAGCAGCTTGTTAGGAACTAGTACGGGGTACGAGCAGTACTTC